A selection of T cell receptor beta chains follows, all from one sample in a study of T cell responses to AZD1222 COVID-19 vaccine. The protocol was immunoSEQ multiplex PCR, while the TCRdb copy is restricted to in-frame clones and leaves out a portion. The sample yields 75,000 to 95,000 clones, more than 90% seen once. Specimen: peripheral blood, collected on day 0 of AZD1222 vaccination. The receptors come from an adult in good health. CDR3s include the opening cysteine and the closing phenylalanine or tryptophan. A D gene is named only where the DNA matches it firmly. Size is omitted from some rows. Given values are once, few, many or a class for expanded clones.

V	D	size	J	DNA	CDR3
TRBV5-5	-	-	TRBJ1-1	TGTGCCAGCAGCTACCTGACAGGCTCGAGCACTGAAGCTTTCTTT	CASSYLTGSSTEAFF
TRBV12-3/TRBV12-4	-	-	TRBJ1-1	TGTGCCAGCAGTTTCCGGAAAGGGGAAGCTTTCTTT	CASSFRKGEAFF
TRBV14	TRBD1	-	TRBJ2-2	TGTGCCAGCAGCCAAGATAGGACAGGGGGCGTTCAGGGCACCGGGGAGCTGTTTTTT	CASSQDRTGGVQGTGELFF
TRBV4-2	TRBD1	-	TRBJ1-5	TGTGCCAGCAGCCAACCCGACAGGGCGCTGCCCCAGCATTTT	CASSQPDRALPQHF
TRBV6-6	TRBD1	-	TRBJ1-5	TGTGCCAGCAGTTACCACGGACAGGGGAGCAATCAGCCCCAGCATTTT	CASSYHGQGSNQPQHF
TRBV9	-	-	TRBJ1-2	TGTGCCAGCAGCGTCGGTCAGGCCCCCTATGGCTACACCTTC	CASSVGQAPYGYTF
TRBV24-1	-	-	TRBJ2-1	TGTGCCACCAGTGGCCGTCCCTATGTGAGTGGTAATGAGCAGTTCTTC	CATSGRPYVSGNEQFF
TRBV11-3	-	-	TRBJ1-3	TGTGCCAGCAGACGAAACACCGACTCAAACACCATATATTTT	CASRRNTDSNTIYF
TRBV5-1	-	-	TRBJ2-3	TGCGCCAGCAGACGGGGGTCCCTGTTCAGGGTGGAAGATACGCAGTATTTT	CASRRGSLFRVEDTQYF
TRBV7-2	-	-	TRBJ1-1	TGTGCCAGCAGCCCCCTTATGAACACTGAAGCTTTCTTT	CASSPLMNTEAFF
TRBV7-6	TRBD2	once	TRBJ2-6	TGTGCCAGCAGCTTAAACCTCCCTAGCGGGTCTGGGGCCAACGTCCTGACTTTC	CASSLNLPSGSGANVLTF
TRBV12-3/TRBV12-4	-	-	TRBJ1-4	TGTGCCAGCAGCCGGACGGGGCAAAAACTGTTTTTT	CASSRTGQKLFF
TRBV5-4	TRBD1	-	TRBJ2-3	TGTGCCAGCAGCTTGGGGGCCGGGACAGACACAGATACGCAGTATTTT	CASSLGAGTDTDTQYF
TRBV7-9	-	-	TRBJ1-1	TGTGCCAGCAGCTTAGCGGGGGGACGGGGCACTGAAGCTTTCTTT	CASSLAGGRGTEAFF
TRBV6-5	TRBD1	-	TRBJ1-2	TGTGCCAGCAGTCGAGGACAGGGAGGCTACACCTTC	CASSRGQGGYTF
TRBV5-4	-	-	TRBJ1-1	TGTGCCAGCAGCTCGTTTCCTAGACAGACGGGGACTGAAGCTTTCTTT	CASSSFPRQTGTEAFF
TRBV5-4	-	-	TRBJ2-6	TGTGCCAGCAGCTTCGGACGTCCCGGCACTGGGGCCAACGTCCTGACTTTC	CASSFGRPGTGANVLTF
TRBV9	-	once	TRBJ2-5	TGTGCCAGCAGCGTAGCAGAGGGACATCGGGAGACCCAGTACTTC	CASSVAEGHRETQYF
TRBV7-6	-	-	TRBJ1-1	TGTGCCAGCAGCTTAGCGCTGAACACTGAAGCTTTCTTT	CASSLALNTEAFF
TRBV5-1	-	-	TRBJ1-1	TGCGCCAGCAGCTTAGGCGTGGTGGGGACTGAAGCTTTCTTT	CASSLGVVGTEAFF
TRBV19	-	-	TRBJ1-1	TGTGCCAGTAGTATCCGCAGGGAAAAGGGGAACACTGAAGCTTTCTTT	CASSIRREKGNTEAFF